The 4 T cell receptor beta chains reported below all come from one sample, sequenced in a study of cytomegalovirus exposure and HLA in healthy donors. In the PCR, 60 Vbeta and 13 Jbeta primers were used. The protocol was immunoSEQ multiplex PCR, while the TCRdb copy is restricted to in-frame clones and leaves out a portion. The data contain about 130,000 clones, about 73% of them seen just once; the ten biggest clones take up around 5.5%. Sequences were obtained from PBMCs. The source of these receptors is a woman aged 50 to 60 in good health and CMV-seropositive.

The chain uses TRBV7-9 and TRBJ2-3; D remains ambiguous. Germline V gene data show CDR1 as SEHNR and CDR2 as FQNEAQ (reference sequence). The CDR3 totals 13 residues. Trimming took 7 bases from V and 6 from J, leaving 14 bases between them. CDR3 protein: CASIARGIDTQYF. Written as DNA, the CDR3 is TGTGCCAGCATTGCCAGAGGAATCGATACGCAGTATTTT.

This clone has more than one count but fewer than ten. The V call is TRBV5-1, the J call TRBJ1-6; perhaps TRBD1 as D (5 bases). Trimming stripped 7 bases from V and 0 bases from J, with 8 bases between. The germline V gene encodes CDR1 SGHRS and CDR2 YFSETQ. This CDR3 has 14 amino acids. The CDR3 region is CASGQGSYNSPLHF. CDR3 sequence (DNA): TGCGCCAGCGGGCAGGGCTCCTATAATTCACCCCTCCACTTT. The whole variable domain, remainder taken from reference TRBV5-1 and TRBJ1-6, is KAGVTQTPRYLIKTRGQQVTLSCSPISGHRSVSWYQQTPGQGLQFLFEYFSETQRNKGNFPGRFSGRQFSNSRSEMNVSTLELGDSALYLCASGQGSYNSPLHFGNGTRLTVT.

DNA for the CDR3: TGTGCCAGCAGTCCTCAGTTAGCCACTGAAGCTTTCTTT. It is translated as CASSPQLATEAFF. The chain has TRBV7-9 and TRBJ1-1; the D is unclear. The V gene lost 6 bases and the J gene lost 4 bases, with 12 bases spanning the gap. The germline gives CDR1 SEHNR, CDR2 FQNEAQ (reference sequence). This CDR3 has 13 residues.

This chain connects TRBV2 to TRBJ2-7, with TRBD1 matching over 11 bases. CDR1 and CDR2 (germline): SNHLY, FYNNEI. The CDR3 sequence is 14 residues long. V lost 1 base, J lost 5 bases, and 1 base stayed unmatched. CDR3 DNA: TGTGCCAGCAGTGAAGGGACAGGGGGCAACGAGCAGTACTTC. Translated: CASSEGTGGNEQYF.